This is a list of T cell receptor beta chains from one sample in a study of beta chain features in type 1 diabetes. TCRdb keeps only in-frame clones here, not all; method: immunoSEQ multiplex PCR. The sample records about 930,000 clones, roughly a sixth being singletons. The sequenced sample was naive CD4+ T cells from blood. The source is a young woman in good health. CDR3s include the opening cysteine and the closing phenylalanine or tryptophan. Expanded clones are given a class, and other clones once, few, many or no size at all.

few,TRBV11-1,TRBJ2-1,CASSLGSGGYNEQFF
few,TRBV2,TRBJ2-7,CASDLSGSSYEQHF
NA,TRBV18,TRBJ2-5,CASSPRLFGRGIAETQYF
few,TRBV9,TRBJ2-2,CASSVYTGELFF
NA,TRBV28,TRBJ1-5,CASSLPEFRPAQHF
NA,TRBV7-2,TRBJ2-7,CASSYGTAYSYEQYF
few,TRBV10-3,TRBJ1-2,CAISGGQSDYGYTF
few,TRBV29-1,NA,CSVGMRQSGYEQYF
few,TRBV15,TRBJ2-1,CATRGLAGGPLDNEQFF
NA,TRBV6-5,TRBJ2-1,CASRLSSYNEQFF
few,TRBV19,TRBJ2-5,CASSILTGTGQETQYF
few,TRBV11-1,TRBJ2-7,CASSFYSSSYEQYF
few,TRBV27,TRBJ1-4,CASSFYGASNEKLFF
few,TRBV2,TRBJ2-2,CASTGTGASRGTGELFF
NA,TRBV5-1,TRBJ1-5,CASSLEGLSNQPQHF
NA,TRBV10-3,TRBJ2-1,CAISDRGGNEQFF
NA,TRBV27,TRBJ1-4,CASSLDGQVNEKLFF
few,TRBV7-3,TRBJ2-7,CASSRQGGSEQYF
few,TRBV4-3,TRBJ2-1,CASSPTRGQSDSTPEQFF
few,TRBV28,TRBJ2-7,CASSESGRASYEQYF
few,TRBV1,TRBJ2-5,CTSSQEEGLAGETQYF
NA,TRBV4-2,TRBJ2-4,CASSQVTGQRLNIQYF
few,TRBV7-2,TRBJ2-7,CASSPTRSYEQYF